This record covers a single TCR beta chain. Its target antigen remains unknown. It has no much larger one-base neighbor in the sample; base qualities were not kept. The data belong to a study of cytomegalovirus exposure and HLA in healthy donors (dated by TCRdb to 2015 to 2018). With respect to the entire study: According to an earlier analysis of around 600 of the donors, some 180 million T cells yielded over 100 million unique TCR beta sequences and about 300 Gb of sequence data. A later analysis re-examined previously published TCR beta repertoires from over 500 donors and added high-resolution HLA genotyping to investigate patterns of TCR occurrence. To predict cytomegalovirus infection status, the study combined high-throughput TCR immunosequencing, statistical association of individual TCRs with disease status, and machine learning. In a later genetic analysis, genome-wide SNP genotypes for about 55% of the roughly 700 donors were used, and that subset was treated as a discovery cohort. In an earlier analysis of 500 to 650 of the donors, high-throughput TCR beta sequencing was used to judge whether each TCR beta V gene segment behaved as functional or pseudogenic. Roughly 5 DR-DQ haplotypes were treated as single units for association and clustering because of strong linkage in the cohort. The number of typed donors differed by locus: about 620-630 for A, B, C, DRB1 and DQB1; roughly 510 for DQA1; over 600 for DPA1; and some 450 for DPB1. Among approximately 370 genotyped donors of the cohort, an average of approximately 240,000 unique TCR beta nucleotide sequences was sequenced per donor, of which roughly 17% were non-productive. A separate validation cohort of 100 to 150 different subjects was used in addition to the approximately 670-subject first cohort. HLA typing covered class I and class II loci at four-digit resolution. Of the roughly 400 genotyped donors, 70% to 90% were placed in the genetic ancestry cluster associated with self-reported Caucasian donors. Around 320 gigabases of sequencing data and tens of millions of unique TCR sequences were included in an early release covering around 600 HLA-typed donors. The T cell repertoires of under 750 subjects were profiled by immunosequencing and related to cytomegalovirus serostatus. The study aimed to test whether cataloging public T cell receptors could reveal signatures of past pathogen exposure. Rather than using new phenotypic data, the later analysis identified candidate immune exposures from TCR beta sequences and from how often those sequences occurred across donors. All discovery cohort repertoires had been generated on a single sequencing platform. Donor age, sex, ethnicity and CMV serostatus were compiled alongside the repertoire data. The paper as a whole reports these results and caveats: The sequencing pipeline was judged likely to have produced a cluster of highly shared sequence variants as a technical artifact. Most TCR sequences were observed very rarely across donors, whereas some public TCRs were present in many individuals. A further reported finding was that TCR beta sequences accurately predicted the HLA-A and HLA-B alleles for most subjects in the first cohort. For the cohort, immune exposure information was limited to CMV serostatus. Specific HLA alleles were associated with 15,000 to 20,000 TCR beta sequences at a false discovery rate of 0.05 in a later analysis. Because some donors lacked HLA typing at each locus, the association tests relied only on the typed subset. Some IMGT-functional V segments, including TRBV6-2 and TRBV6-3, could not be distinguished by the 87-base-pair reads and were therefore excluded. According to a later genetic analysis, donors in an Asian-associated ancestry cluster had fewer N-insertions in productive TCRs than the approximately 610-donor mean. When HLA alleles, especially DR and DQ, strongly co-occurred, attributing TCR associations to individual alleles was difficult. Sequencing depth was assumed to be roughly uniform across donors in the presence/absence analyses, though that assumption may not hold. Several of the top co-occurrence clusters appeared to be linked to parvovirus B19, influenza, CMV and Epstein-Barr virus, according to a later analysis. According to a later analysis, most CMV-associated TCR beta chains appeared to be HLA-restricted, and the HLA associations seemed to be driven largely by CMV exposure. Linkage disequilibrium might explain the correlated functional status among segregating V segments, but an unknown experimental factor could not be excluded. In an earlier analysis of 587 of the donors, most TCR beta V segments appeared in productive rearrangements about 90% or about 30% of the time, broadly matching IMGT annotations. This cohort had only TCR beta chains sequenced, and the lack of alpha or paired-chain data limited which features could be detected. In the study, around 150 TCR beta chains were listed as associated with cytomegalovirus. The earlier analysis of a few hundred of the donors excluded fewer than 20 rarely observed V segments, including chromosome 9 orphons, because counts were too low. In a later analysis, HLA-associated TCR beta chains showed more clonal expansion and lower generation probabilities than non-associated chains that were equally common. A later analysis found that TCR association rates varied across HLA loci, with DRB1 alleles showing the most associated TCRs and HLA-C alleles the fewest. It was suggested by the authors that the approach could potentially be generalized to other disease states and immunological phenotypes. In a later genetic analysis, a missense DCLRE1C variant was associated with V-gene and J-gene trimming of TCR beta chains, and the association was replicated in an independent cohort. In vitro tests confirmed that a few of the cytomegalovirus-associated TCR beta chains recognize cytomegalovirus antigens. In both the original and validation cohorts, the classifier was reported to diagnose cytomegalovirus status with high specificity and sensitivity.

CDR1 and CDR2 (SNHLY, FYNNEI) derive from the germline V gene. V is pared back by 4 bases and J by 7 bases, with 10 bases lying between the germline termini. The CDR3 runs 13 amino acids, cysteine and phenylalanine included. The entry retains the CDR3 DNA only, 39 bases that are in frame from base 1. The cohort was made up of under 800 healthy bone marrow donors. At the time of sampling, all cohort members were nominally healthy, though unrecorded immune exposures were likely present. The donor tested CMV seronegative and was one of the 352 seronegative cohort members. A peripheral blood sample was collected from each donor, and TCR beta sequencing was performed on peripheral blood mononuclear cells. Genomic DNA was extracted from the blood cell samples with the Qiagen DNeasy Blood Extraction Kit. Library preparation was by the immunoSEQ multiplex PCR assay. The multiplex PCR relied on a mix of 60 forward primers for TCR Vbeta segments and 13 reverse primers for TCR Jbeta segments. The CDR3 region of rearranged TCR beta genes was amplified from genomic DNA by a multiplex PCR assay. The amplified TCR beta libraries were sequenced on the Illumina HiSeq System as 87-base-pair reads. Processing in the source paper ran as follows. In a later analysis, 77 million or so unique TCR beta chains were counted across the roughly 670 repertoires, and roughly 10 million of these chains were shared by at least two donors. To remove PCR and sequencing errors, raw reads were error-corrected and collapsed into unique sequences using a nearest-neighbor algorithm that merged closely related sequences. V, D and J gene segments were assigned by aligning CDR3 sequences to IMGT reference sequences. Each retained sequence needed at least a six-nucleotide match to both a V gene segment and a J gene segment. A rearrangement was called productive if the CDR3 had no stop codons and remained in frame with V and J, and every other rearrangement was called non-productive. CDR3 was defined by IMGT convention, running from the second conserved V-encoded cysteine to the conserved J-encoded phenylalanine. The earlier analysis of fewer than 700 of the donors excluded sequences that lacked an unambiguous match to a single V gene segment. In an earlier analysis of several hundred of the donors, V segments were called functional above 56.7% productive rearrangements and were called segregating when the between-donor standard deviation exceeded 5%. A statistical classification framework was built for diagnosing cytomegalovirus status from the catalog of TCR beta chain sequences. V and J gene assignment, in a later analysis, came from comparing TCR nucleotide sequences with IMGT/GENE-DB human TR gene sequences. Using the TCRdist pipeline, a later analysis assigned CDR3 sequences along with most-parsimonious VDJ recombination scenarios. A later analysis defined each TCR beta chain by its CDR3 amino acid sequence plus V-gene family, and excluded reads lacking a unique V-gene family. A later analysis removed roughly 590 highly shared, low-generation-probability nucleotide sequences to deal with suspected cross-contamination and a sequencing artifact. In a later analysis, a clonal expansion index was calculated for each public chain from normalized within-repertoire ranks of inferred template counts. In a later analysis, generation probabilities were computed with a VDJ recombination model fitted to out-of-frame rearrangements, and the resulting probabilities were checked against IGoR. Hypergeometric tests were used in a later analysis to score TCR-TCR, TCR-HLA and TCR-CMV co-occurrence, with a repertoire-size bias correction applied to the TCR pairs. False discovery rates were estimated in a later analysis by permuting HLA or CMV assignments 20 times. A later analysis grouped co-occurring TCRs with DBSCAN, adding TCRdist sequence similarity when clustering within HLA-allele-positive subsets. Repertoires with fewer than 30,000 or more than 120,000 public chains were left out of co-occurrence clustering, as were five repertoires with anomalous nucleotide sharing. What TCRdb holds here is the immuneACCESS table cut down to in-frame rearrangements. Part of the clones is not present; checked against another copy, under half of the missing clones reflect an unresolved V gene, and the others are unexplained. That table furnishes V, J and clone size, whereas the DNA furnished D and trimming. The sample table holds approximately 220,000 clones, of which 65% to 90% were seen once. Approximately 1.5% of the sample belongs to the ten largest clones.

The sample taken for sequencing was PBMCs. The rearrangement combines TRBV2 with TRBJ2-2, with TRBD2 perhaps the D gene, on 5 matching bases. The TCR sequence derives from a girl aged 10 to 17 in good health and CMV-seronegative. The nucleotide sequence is TGTGCCAGCAGTGGTGGGGAGAGCGGGGAGCTGTTTTTT. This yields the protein CASSGGESGELFF.